These T cell receptor beta chains were read from a single sample in a study of blood T cell repertoires in COVID-19. Generated by immunoSEQ multiplex PCR, the TCRdb table keeps only in-frame clones and is missing some. This table holds a few hundred thousand clones, roughly four fifths found once. Sequenced material: PBMCs or T cells enriched from blood (not recorded which). The receptors here all came from a man aged 40-55 years who had recovered from COVID-19. CDR3s include the opening cysteine and the closing phenylalanine or tryptophan. D genes are given only for firm matches. Where a row states a size, it is once, few, many or the class of an expanded clone; other rows omit it.

abundance: NA; d_gene: TRBD1; j_gene: TRBJ2-2; v_gene: TRBV28; len: 19; CDR3aa: CASSLMEQGTGGFAGELFF; CDR3nt: TGTGCCAGCAGTTTAATGGAGCAAGGGACAGGGGGTTTCGCCGGGGAGCTGTTTTTT
abundance: NA; d_gene: TRBD1; j_gene: TRBJ2-7; v_gene: TRBV15; len: 19; CDR3aa: CATSPRDRQPPNGFYEQYF; CDR3nt: TGTGCCACCAGCCCCCGGGACAGGCAACCCCCGAACGGATTTTACGAGCAGTACTTC
abundance: once; d_gene: TRBD2; j_gene: TRBJ2-1; v_gene: TRBV24-1; len: 17; CDR3aa: CATSGAGTSGFYNEQFF; CDR3nt: TGTGCCACCAGTGGGGCAGGGACTAGCGGGTTTTACAATGAGCAGTTCTTC
abundance: NA; d_gene: NA; j_gene: TRBJ2-1; v_gene: TRBV14; len: 16; CDR3aa: CASSQDSRSSYNEQFF; CDR3nt: TGTGCCAGCAGCCAAGATTCCCGGAGCTCCTACAATGAGCAGTTCTTC
abundance: NA; d_gene: NA; j_gene: TRBJ2-3; v_gene: TRBV7-9; len: 15; CDR3aa: CASSYPEDGVEVQYF; CDR3nt: TGTGCCAGCAGCTACCCGGAGGACGGAGTGGAAGTGCAGTATTTT
abundance: NA; d_gene: TRBD2; j_gene: TRBJ2-3; v_gene: TRBV24-1; len: 17; CDR3aa: CATSPSGRGSGTDTQYF; CDR3nt: TGTGCCACCAGTCCTAGCGGGAGGGGTTCGGGCACAGATACGCAGTATTTT
abundance: NA; d_gene: NA; j_gene: TRBJ1-4; v_gene: TRBV6-5; len: 15; CDR3aa: CASGGQIATNEKLFF; CDR3nt: TGTGCCAGCGGCGGGCAGATTGCAACTAATGAAAAACTGTTTTTT
abundance: once; d_gene: TRBD2; j_gene: TRBJ2-3; v_gene: TRBV2; len: 14; CDR3aa: CASSEYREADTQYF; CDR3nt: TGTGCCAGCAGTGAATACCGGGAGGCAGATACGCAGTATTTT
abundance: once; d_gene: TRBD1; j_gene: TRBJ1-3; v_gene: TRBV5-1; len: 17; CDR3aa: CASSSAGQVISGNTIYF; CDR3nt: TGCGCCAGCAGCTCGGCGGGACAGGTGATCTCTGGAAACACCATATATTTT
abundance: NA; d_gene: NA; j_gene: TRBJ1-2; v_gene: TRBV6-5; len: 15; CDR3aa: CASTVAAGVNYGYTF; CDR3nt: TGTGCCAGCACGGTAGCTGCGGGAGTTAACTATGGCTACACCTTC
abundance: once; d_gene: TRBD1; j_gene: TRBJ1-1; v_gene: TRBV5-1; len: 16; CDR3aa: CASSGGQSNLNTEAFF; CDR3nt: TGCGCCAGCAGCGGGGGACAGAGCAACTTGAACACTGAAGCTTTCTTT
abundance: NA; d_gene: TRBD1; j_gene: TRBJ1-5; v_gene: TRBV5-4; len: 15; CDR3aa: CASSPNRGSNQPQHF; CDR3nt: TGTGCCAGCAGCCCGAACAGGGGTAGCAATCAGCCCCAGCATTTT
abundance: NA; d_gene: NA; j_gene: TRBJ2-1; v_gene: TRBV21-1; len: 16; CDR3aa: CASSKAGRIPYNEQFF; CDR3nt: TGTGCCAGCAGCAAAGCGGGCCGAATCCCCTACAATGAGCAGTTCTTC
abundance: NA; d_gene: TRBD1; j_gene: TRBJ1-2; v_gene: TRBV15; len: 14; CDR3aa: CATSTQDRVYGYTF; CDR3nt: TGTGCCACCAGCACACAAGACAGGGTCTATGGCTACACCTTC
abundance: once; d_gene: NA; j_gene: TRBJ1-5; v_gene: TRBV19; len: 17; CDR3aa: CASSIGRAIGSNQPQHF; CDR3nt: TGTGCCAGTAGTATAGGCAGGGCTATCGGGAGCAATCAGCCCCAGCATTTT
abundance: NA; d_gene: TRBD1; j_gene: TRBJ1-1; v_gene: TRBV28; len: 13; CDR3aa: CASSFAQGAGAFF; CDR3nt: TGTGCCAGCAGTTTTGCGCAGGGGGCAGGAGCTTTCTTT
abundance: NA; d_gene: NA; j_gene: TRBJ2-2; v_gene: TRBV3-1/TRBV3-2; len: 15; CDR3aa: CASSRAEFWTGELFF; CDR3nt: TGTGCCAGCAGCCGTGCGGAGTTTTGGACCGGGGAGCTGTTTTTT
abundance: NA; d_gene: NA; j_gene: TRBJ1-6; v_gene: TRBV5-4; len: 14; CDR3aa: CASSLGGVTSPLHF; CDR3nt: TGTGCCAGCAGCTTGGGCGGGGTAACTTCACCCCTCCACTTT
abundance: NA; d_gene: NA; j_gene: TRBJ1-2; v_gene: TRBV5-1; len: 16; CDR3aa: CASSLTGVDLNYGYTF; CDR3nt: TGCGCCAGCAGCTTGACCGGGGTTGATTTAAACTATGGCTACACCTTC
abundance: few; d_gene: TRBD1; j_gene: TRBJ1-2; v_gene: TRBV27; len: 14; CDR3aa: CASSLRDRGGGYTF; CDR3nt: TGTGCCAGCAGCCTCCGGGACAGGGGGGGCGGCTACACCTTC
abundance: NA; d_gene: TRBD2; j_gene: TRBJ2-4; v_gene: TRBV9; len: 13; CDR3aa: CASSRSGGYIQYF; CDR3nt: TGTGCCAGCAGCCGAAGCGGGGGGTACATTCAGTACTTC